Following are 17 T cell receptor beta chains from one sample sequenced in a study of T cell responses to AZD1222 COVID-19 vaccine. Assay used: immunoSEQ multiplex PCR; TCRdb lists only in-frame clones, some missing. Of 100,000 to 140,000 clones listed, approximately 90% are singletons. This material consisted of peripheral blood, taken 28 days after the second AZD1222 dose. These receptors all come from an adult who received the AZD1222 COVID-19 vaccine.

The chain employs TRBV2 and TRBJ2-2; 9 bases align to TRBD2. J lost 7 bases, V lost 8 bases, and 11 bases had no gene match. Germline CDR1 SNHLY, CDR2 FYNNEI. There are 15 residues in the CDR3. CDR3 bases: TGTGCCAGCGGAATGAAAGCGGGGGGAGTCGGGGAGCTGTTTTTT. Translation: CASGMKAGGVGELFF. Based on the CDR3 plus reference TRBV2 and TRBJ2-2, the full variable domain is EPEVTQTPSHQVTQMGQEVILRCVPISNHLYFYWYRQILGQKVEFLVSFYNNEISEKSEIFDDQFSVERPDGSNFTLKIRSTKLEDSAMYFCASGMKAGGVGELFFGEGSRLTVL.

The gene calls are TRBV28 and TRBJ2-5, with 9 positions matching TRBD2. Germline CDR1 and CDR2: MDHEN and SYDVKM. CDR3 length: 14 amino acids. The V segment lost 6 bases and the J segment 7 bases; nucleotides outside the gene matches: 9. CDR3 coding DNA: TGTGCCAGCAGGCTCCGACTAGCGGTAGGGACCCAGTACTTC. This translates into CASRLRLAVGTQYF.

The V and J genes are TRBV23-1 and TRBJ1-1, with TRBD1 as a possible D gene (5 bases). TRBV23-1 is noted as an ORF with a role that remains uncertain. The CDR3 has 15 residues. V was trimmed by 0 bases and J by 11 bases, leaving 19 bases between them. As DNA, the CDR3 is TGCGCCAGCAGTCAATCTGTAGGGGTTTGGGGGGTGGCTTTCTTT. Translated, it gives CASSQSVGVWGVAFF.

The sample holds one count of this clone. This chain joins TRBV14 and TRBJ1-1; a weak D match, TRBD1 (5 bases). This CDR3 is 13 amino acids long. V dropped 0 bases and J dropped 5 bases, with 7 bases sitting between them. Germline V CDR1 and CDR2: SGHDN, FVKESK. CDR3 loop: CASSQDWGTEAFF. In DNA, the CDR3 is TGTGCCAGCAGCCAAGATTGGGGGACTGAAGCTTTCTTT.

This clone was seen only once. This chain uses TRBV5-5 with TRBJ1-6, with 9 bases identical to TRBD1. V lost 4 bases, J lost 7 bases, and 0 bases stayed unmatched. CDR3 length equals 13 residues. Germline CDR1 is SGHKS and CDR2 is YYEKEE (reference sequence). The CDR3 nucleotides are TGTGCCAGCAGCGGGACAGGGAATTCACCCCTCCACTTT. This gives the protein CASSGTGNSPLHF.

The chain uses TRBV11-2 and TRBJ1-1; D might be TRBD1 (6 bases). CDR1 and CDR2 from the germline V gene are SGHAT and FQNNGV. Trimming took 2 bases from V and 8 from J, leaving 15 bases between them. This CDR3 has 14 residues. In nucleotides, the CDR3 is TGTGCCAGCAGCTTAAGGGGGGTCCAGGGGGAAGCTTTCTTT. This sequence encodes CASSLRGVQGEAFF.

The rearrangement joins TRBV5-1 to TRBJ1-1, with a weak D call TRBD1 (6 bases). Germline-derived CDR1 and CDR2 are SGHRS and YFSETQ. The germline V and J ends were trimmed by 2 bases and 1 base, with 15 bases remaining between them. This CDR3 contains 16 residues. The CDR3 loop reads CASSFGAGAQNTEAFF. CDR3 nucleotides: TGCGCCAGCAGCTTCGGGGCAGGGGCGCAGAACACTGAAGCTTTCTTT.

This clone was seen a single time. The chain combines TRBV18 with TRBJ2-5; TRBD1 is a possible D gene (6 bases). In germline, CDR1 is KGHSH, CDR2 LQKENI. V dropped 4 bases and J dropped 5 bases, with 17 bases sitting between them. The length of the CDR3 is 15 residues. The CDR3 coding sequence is TGTGCCAGCTCACGCTACAGGGAACGCGGGGAGACCCAGTACTTC. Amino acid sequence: CASSRYRERGETQYF.

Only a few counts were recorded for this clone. The CDR3 loop is CASNRVGATNEKLFF. In DNA, the CDR3 is TGCGCCAGTAACAGGGTTGGGGCAACTAATGAAAAACTGTTTTTT. The chain combines TRBV4-1 with TRBJ1-4; weak D call: TRBD1 (6 bases). Trimming stripped 9 bases from V and 0 bases from J, with 14 bases between. Germline values: CDR1 MGHRA, CDR2 YSYEKL. The CDR3 runs to 15 residues.

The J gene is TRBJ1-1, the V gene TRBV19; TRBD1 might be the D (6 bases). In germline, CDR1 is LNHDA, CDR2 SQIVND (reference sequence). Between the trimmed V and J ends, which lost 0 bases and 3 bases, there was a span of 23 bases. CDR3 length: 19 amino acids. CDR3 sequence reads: CASSIDRSWVGKGDTEAFF. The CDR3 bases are TGTGCCAGTAGTATAGATCGTAGTTGGGTCGGAAAGGGGGACACTGAAGCTTTCTTT.

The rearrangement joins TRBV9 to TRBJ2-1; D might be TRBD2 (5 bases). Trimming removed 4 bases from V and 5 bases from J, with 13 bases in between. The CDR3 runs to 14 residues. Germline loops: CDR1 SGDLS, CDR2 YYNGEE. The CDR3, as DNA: TGTGCCAGCAGCATCTGGACTGGTAACAATGAGCAGTTCTTC. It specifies CASSIWTGNNEQFF.

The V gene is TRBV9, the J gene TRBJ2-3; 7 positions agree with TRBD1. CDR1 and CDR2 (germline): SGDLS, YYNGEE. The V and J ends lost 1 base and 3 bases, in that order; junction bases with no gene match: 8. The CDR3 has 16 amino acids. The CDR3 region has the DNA TGTGCCAGCAGCGTACAGGGAAGGGGGCAGACAGATACGCAGTATTTT. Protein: CASSVQGRGQTDTQYF.

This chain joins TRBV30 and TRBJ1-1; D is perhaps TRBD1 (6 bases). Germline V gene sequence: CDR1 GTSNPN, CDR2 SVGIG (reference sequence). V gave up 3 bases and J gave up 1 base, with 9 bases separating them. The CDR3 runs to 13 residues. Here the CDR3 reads CAWSRGWNTEAFF. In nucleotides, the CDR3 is TGTGCCTGGAGCAGGGGATGGAACACTGAAGCTTTCTTT. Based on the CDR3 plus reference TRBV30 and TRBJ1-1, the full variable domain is SQTIHQWPATLVQPVGSPLSLECTVEGTSNPNLYWYRQAAGRGLQLLFYSVGIGQISSEVPQNLSASRPQDRQFILSSKKLLLSDSGFYLCAWSRGWNTEAFFGQGTRLTVV.

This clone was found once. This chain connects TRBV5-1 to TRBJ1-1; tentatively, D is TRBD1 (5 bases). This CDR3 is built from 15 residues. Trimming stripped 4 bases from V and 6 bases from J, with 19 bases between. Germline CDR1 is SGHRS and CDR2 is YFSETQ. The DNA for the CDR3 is TGCGCCAGCAGCCGGGACGGGATATTGGACTCTGAAGCTTTCTTT. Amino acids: CASSRDGILDSEAFF. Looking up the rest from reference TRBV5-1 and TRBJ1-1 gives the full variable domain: KAGVTQTPRYLIKTRGQQVTLSCSPISGHRSVSWYQQTPGQGLQFLFEYFSETQRNKGNFPGRFSGRQFSNSRSEMNVSTLELGDSALYLCASSRDGILDSEAFFGQGTRLTVV.

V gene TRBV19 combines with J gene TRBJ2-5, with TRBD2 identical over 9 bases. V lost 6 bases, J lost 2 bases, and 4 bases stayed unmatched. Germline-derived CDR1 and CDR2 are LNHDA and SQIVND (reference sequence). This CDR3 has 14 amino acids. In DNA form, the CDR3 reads TGTGCCAGTAGACGGCGGGGGGGGCAAGAGACCCAGTACTTC. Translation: CASRRRGGQETQYF.

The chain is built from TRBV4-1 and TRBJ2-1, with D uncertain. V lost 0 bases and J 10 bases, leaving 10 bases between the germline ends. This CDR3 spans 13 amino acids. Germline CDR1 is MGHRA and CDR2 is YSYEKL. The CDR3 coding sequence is TGCGCCAGCAGCCAAGATTTATCCGTGGAGCAGTTCTTC. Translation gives CASSQDLSVEQFF.

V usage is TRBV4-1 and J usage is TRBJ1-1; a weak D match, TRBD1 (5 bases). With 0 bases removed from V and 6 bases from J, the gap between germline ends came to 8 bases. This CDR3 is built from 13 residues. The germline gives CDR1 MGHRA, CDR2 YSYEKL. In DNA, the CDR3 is TGCGCCAGCAGCCAAGAGGGAGGGGCTGAAGCTTTCTTT. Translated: CASSQEGGAEAFF.